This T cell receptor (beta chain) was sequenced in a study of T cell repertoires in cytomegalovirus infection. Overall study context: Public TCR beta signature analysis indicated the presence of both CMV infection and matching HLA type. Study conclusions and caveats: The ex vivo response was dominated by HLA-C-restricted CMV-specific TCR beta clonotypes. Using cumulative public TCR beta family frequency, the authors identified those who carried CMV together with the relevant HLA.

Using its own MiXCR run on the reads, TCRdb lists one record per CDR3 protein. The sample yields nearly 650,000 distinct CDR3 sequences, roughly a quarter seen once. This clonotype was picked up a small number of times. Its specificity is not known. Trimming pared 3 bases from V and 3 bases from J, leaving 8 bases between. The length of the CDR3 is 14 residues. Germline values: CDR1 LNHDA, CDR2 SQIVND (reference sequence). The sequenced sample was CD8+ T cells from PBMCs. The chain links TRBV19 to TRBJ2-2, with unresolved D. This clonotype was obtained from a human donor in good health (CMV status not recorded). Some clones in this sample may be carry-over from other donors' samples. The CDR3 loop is CASSILSYTGELFF. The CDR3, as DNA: TGTGCCAGTAGTATCCTCAGCTACACCGGGGAGCTGTTTTTT.